Many counts were recorded for the clone carrying this T cell receptor beta chain. This sample was included in a study of molecular identifiers for immune sequencing clone quantification. V dropped 0 bases and J dropped 6 bases, with 11 bases sitting between them. The CDR3 covers 14 residues. Germline lookup yields CDR1 MNHEY and CDR2 SVGEGT. As previously described, bulk TCR libraries were made using listed TCR primers. A single record per CDR3 protein comes from TCRdb applying MiXCR to the PCR reads. Of about 640,000 distinct CDR3 sequences detected, about 20% appear once; the ten largest clones hold 0.7% to 1%.

The clonotype originates from a human donor in good health. Some libraries in this study had Jurkat cell RNA spiked in. Sequencing was done on a sample of naive CD8+ T cells from blood, with Jurkat cell RNA spiked in. Subset indicated: FACS-sorted CD8+CD4-CCR7+CD45RA+ naive T cells. This chain joins TRBV6-2 or TRBV6-3 and TRBJ1-1; D is ambiguous. The CDR3, as DNA: TGTGCCAGCAGTTACTCGTCGGCGGGCGCTGAAGCTTTCTTT. Its translation: CASSYSSAGAEAFF.